This T cell receptor beta chain came from a study of cytomegalovirus exposure and HLA in healthy donors. Germline V gives CDR1 MNHEY, CDR2 SVGAGI. V was trimmed by 8 bases and J by 5 bases, leaving 18 bases between them. CDR3 size: 14 residues. Primers: 60 Vbeta forward and 13 Jbeta reverse. Libraries were prepared by immunoSEQ multiplex PCR; TCRdb keeps only in-frame clonotypes and omits some of them. Altogether approximately 160,000 clones are present, approximately 72% being singletons, with the ten largest covering approximately 1.5%. Sequencing was done on a sample of PBMCs. This receptor was obtained from a man aged 45-65 years in good health and CMV-seronegative. The chain couples TRBV6-5 to TRBJ1-1; the D gene is possibly TRBD1 (5 bases). In DNA form, the CDR3 reads TGTGCCAGCTTCCTCTCGGGGGGGGGAACTGAAGCTTTCTTT. Its translation is CASFLSGGGTEAFF.